This TCR beta chain is from a study of cytomegalovirus exposure and HLA in healthy donors. Findings of the study overall: CMV serostatus alone was available as immune exposure information. There were some V segments, including TRBV6-2 and TRBV6-3, excluded as indistinguishable.

Germline V lookup: CDR1 SGHDN, CDR2 FVKESK. The CDR3 is 13 residues long. Trimming stripped 1 base from V and 7 bases from J, with 5 bases between. The PCR was carried out with 60 Vbeta primers and 13 Jbeta primers. Data came from immunoSEQ multiplex PCR; TCRdb stores just in-frame clones and leaves some out. The sample includes over 90,000 clones, 60% to 85% seen only once; the top ten take 4%. With respect to this clone: The antigen remains undetermined.

This chain uses TRBV14 with TRBJ1-6; D ambiguous. This sequence was found in a man aged 50 to 60 in good health and CMV-seropositive. The sample consisted of PBMCs. The CDR3 coding sequence is TGTGCCAGCAGCCAAGTACGGAATTCACCCCTCCACTTT. Its protein product is CASSQVRNSPLHF. Using reference TRBV14 and TRBJ1-6 for the parts outside the CDR3, the full variable domain is EAGVTQFPSHSVIEKGQTVTLRCDPISGHDNLYWYRRVMGKEIKFLLHFVKESKQDESGMPNNRFLAERTGGTYSTLKVQPAELEDSGVYFCASSQVRNSPLHFGNGTRLTVT.